This section outlines one TCR beta chain sequence together with its context. The antigen is not known. The sample holds other DNA sequences that translate to the same CDR3. The entry originates in a study of T cell clones after liver transplantation. Overall study context: At least one year of complete immunosuppression withdrawal without enzymes over twice normal defined tolerance. Samples came pre-transplant, pre-randomization before withdrawal, and post-randomization after withdrawal ended. Findings of the study overall: Post-transplant, graft-donor-reactive CD4 TCRbeta sequences in blood dropped significantly in most of the 8 subjects.

Produced via immunoSEQ multiplex PCR; TCRdb's table is partial and in-frame only. The sample includes more than 70,000 clones, around four fifths seen only once; the top ten take about 2.8%. The CDR3 covers 13 residues. Trimming at V came to 3 bases and at J to 4 bases, leaving 0 bases not matched to a gene. Germline V gene data show CDR1 as KGHSH and CDR2 as LQKENI. Sequenced here: CD4+ T cells from blood, sampled at the 22-month timepoint. The rearrangement joins TRBV18 to TRBJ2-5, with 9 bases lining up with TRBD1. This sequence originates from a human patient who received a liver transplant. Some T cells may arise from the graft donor. For the CDR3, the DNA is TGTGCCAGCTCACCGGGACAGGGAGAGACCCAGTACTTC. This sequence encodes CASSPGQGETQYF.